A single sample gave rise to the 21 T cell receptor beta chains below, sequenced in a study of cytomegalovirus exposure and HLA in healthy donors. TCRdb keeps only in-frame clones here, not all; method: immunoSEQ multiplex PCR. Found here are 130,000 or so clones, approximately 92% of them singletons; the top ten hold 0.95% to 1.5%. Material for sequencing was PBMCs. The receptors come from a young woman in good health and CMV-seronegative.

The chain couples TRBV5-6 to TRBJ2-5; 8 positions agree with TRBD2. In germline, CDR1 is SGHDT, CDR2 YYEEEE. With 0 bases clipped from V and 2 bases from J, the junction kept 3 bases outside the gene matches. The CDR3 spans 15 residues. CDR3 sequence reads: CASSLAGGRQETQYF. The CDR3 DNA reads as TGTGCCAGCAGCTTGGCGGGGGGGAGACAAGAGACCCAGTACTTC.

V usage is TRBV5-1 and J usage is TRBJ1-3; 9 bases align to TRBD1. The CDR3 has 17 amino acids. Unmatched junction bases numbered 4, after V lost 0 bases and J lost 0 bases. Germline V gene lookup returns CDR1 SGHRS and CDR2 YFSETQ. DNA for the CDR3: TGCGCCAGCAGCTTGGCCGGGACAGGGCCCTCTGGAAACACCATATATTTT. Translated, it gives CASSLAGTGPSGNTIYF.

The chain links TRBV7-9 to TRBJ2-7, with D hard to call. V lost 5 bases and J lost 2, with 10 bases in between. The CDR3 covers 13 residues. Looked up from germline, CDR1 is SEHNR and CDR2 is FQNEAQ (reference sequence). CDR3: CASSHPGPYEQYF. CDR3 DNA: TGTGCCAGCAGCCACCCAGGTCCCTACGAGCAGTACTTC. The variable domain in full, with the rest retrieved from reference TRBV7-9 and TRBJ2-7, is DTGVSQNPRHKITKRGQNVTFRCDPISEHNRLYWYRQTLGQGPEFLTYFQNEAQLEKSRLLSDRFSAERPKGSFSTLEIQRTEQGDSAMYLCASSHPGPYEQYFGPGTRLTVT.

The rearrangement links TRBV5-1 to TRBJ2-5; maybe TRBD1 (5 bases). The length of the CDR3 is 13 residues. V was trimmed by 4 bases and J by 2 bases, leaving 9 bases between them. Germline values: CDR1 SGHRS, CDR2 YFSETQ. The CDR3 bases are TGCGCCAGCAGCATGGGGCCTCAAGAGACCCAGTACTTC. It is translated as CASSMGPQETQYF.

The CDR3 nucleotides are TGTGCCAGTAGTCCCCCCAGGGTGAACACTGAAGCTTTCTTT. This codes for CASSPPRVNTEAFF. The rearrangement joins TRBV19 to TRBJ1-1; perhaps TRBD1 as D (5 bases). Trimming left V 5 bases short and J 0 bases short, with 10 bases between. The CDR3 contains 14 residues. Germline CDR1 LNHDA, CDR2 SQIVND (reference sequence).

The chain employs TRBV4-1 and TRBJ1-3; TRBD1 aligns across 7 bases. Germline CDR1 and CDR2: MGHRA and YSYEKL. With 0 bases clipped from V and 3 bases from J, the junction kept 8 bases outside the gene matches. The CDR3 spans 17 residues. CDR3: CASSQDSPGTVGNTIYF. The CDR3, as DNA: TGCGCCAGCAGCCAAGATTCGCCTGGGACAGTTGGAAACACCATATATTTT.

This clone was counted a few times. The chain uses TRBV27 and TRBJ1-6, with 7 positions matching TRBD1. Germline V CDR1 and CDR2: MNHEY, SMNVEV (reference sequence). The CDR3 covers 17 residues. Trimming at V came to 5 bases and at J to 5 bases, leaving 12 bases not matched to a gene. The CDR3 here is CASSLERQGLDNSPLHF. CDR3 DNA: TGTGCCAGCAGTCTCGAAAGACAGGGCTTAGATAATTCACCCCTCCACTTT.

V is TRBV5-4 and J is TRBJ1-3; D gene ambiguous. V lost 2 bases to trimming and J lost 0 bases, with 12 bases between them. The CDR3 is made up of 16 amino acids. CDR1 is SGHNT, CDR2 YYREEE, per germline (reference sequence). CDR3 DNA: TGTGCCAGCAGCTTAAAACGGGAGATCTCTGGAAACACCATATATTTT. Its translation: CASSLKREISGNTIYF.

As DNA, the CDR3 is TGCGCCAGCAGCCAACGGACAGGGACAATAAACATTCAGTACTTC. This gives the protein CASSQRTGTINIQYF. V is TRBV5-1 and J is TRBJ2-4; 8 positions agree with TRBD1. Trimming took 4 bases from V and 6 from J; bases not matched to a gene: 9. The CDR3 extends over 15 amino acids. CDR1 is SGHRS and CDR2 is YFSETQ in the germline V gene.

The V gene is TRBV18, the J gene TRBJ1-2, with D possibly being TRBD1 (6 bases). Germline V lookup: CDR1 KGHSH, CDR2 LQKENI. Trimming took off 3 bases at V and 4 bases at J, with 15 bases between the two ends. The CDR3 has 15 amino acids. CDR3 protein: CASSPTQGSAYGYTF. The CDR3 DNA reads as TGTGCCAGCTCACCGACCCAGGGGTCTGCCTATGGCTACACCTTC.

This chain joins TRBV5-6 and TRBJ1-1; 8 bases fit TRBD1. Germline trimming cut 3 bases from V and 2 bases from J; bases unmatched to any gene: 6. The CDR3 is 15 amino acids. Germline V CDR1 and CDR2: SGHDT, YYEEEE. DNA of the CDR3: TGTGCCAGCAGCTGGGGGACAGGACTTAACACTGAAGCTTTCTTT. This codes for CASSWGTGLNTEAFF. Combining the CDR3 with reference TRBV5-6 and TRBJ1-1 gives the whole variable domain DAGVTQSPTHLIKTRGQQVTLRCSPKSGHDTVSWYQQALGQGPQFIFQYYEEEERQRGNFPDRFSGHQFPNYSSELNVNALLLGDSALYLCASSWGTGLNTEAFFGQGTRLTVV.

This chain connects TRBV5-4 to TRBJ1-3; D may be TRBD1 (6 bases). The germline V gene encodes CDR1 SGHNT and CDR2 YYREEE (reference sequence). This CDR3 spans 17 amino acids. Between the trimmed V and J ends, which lost 4 bases and 0 bases, there was a span of 17 bases. The CDR3 reads CASSPGRGANSGNTIYF. Here the CDR3 DNA reads TGTGCCAGCAGCCCCGGGCGGGGGGCAAACTCTGGAAACACCATATATTTT.

The chain recombines TRBV13 with TRBJ1-5, with D unresolved. CDR1 is PRHDT, CDR2 FYEKMQ, per germline (reference sequence). V shed 4 bases and J shed 4 bases, with 11 bases lying between them. This CDR3 is built from 14 residues. The CDR3 DNA sequence: TGTGCCAGCAGCTCGGGTCTCGCAAATCAGCCCCAGCATTTT. Translating it yields CASSSGLANQPQHF. The entire variable domain, with the rest obtained from reference TRBV13 and TRBJ1-5, is as follows: AAGVIQSPRHLIKEKRETATLKCYPIPRHDTVYWYQQGPGQDPQFLISFYEKMQSDKGSIPDRFSAQQFSDYHSELNMSSLELGDSALYFCASSSGLANQPQHFGDGTRLSIL.

To note about this clone: One end of the junction fails to match germline, which may point to a read error. CDR3 coding DNA: TGTGCCAGCCGTTTCGGTACAGCCACCGGGGAGCTGTTTTTT. It codes for CASRFGTATGELFF. This chain uses TRBV27 with TRBJ2-2; D unresolved. CDR3 length: 14 amino acids. The germline CDR1 and CDR2 sequences are MNHEY and SMNVEV (reference sequence).

This rearrangement joins TRBV6-5 to TRBJ2-7, with 8 bases aligning to TRBD1. Trimming cost V 2 bases and J 6 bases; bases outside gene matches: 6. Germline CDR1 and CDR2: MNHEY and SVGAGI. This CDR3 region has 14 residues. In DNA, the CDR3 is TGTGCCAGCAGTTACACGACAGGGGACTTCGAGCAGTACTTC. Translating it yields CASSYTTGDFEQYF.

The chain couples TRBV20-1 to TRBJ2-7, with 8 bases lining up with TRBD1. The CDR3 loop spans 11 amino acids. Germline V lookup: CDR1 DFQATT, CDR2 SNEGSKA (reference sequence). CDR3 loop: CTSNRGTEQYF. CDR3 DNA sequence: TGCACCTCGAACAGGGGGACCGAGCAGTACTTC.

This clone is a singleton in its sample. The V call is TRBV2, the J call TRBJ2-1; 10 nucleotides line up with TRBD2. This CDR3 has 15 amino acids. CDR1 and CDR2 from the germline V gene are SNHLY and FYNNEI. Unmatched junction bases numbered 4, after V lost 3 bases and J lost 5 bases. CDR3 protein: CASSDGLADHNEQFF. CDR3 sequence (DNA): TGTGCCAGCAGTGATGGACTAGCGGACCACAATGAGCAGTTCTTC.

This clone was seen a single time. This chain uses TRBV5-1 with TRBJ2-3, with TRBD2 identical over 11 bases. The length of the CDR3 is 16 residues. J was trimmed by 6 bases and V by 0 bases; bases with no gene match: 6. The germline gives CDR1 SGHRS, CDR2 YFSETQ. CDR3 in DNA: TGCGCCAGCAGCTTGGAACTAGCGGGGGCGGGGGATACGCAGTATTTT. Amino acid sequence: CASSLELAGAGDTQYF.

CDR3 sequence (DNA): TGTGCCAGCAGCGTAGGACAGGCTACCGGGGAGCTGTTTTTT. Residues: CASSVGQATGELFF. V and J are TRBV9 and TRBJ2-2; perhaps TRBD1 as D (6 bases). The V gene's germline CDR1 is SGDLS and CDR2 YYNGEE. Between the trimmed V and J ends, which lost 0 bases and 5 bases, there was a span of 8 bases. The CDR3 length is 14 residues.

This chain uses TRBV7-2 with TRBJ2-2; D may be TRBD1 (5 bases). V was clipped by 4 bases and J by 5 bases, with 14 bases between them. CDR1 SGHTA and CDR2 FQGNSA come from the germline V gene. This CDR3 is 15 amino acids long. CDR3 nucleotides: TGTGCCAGCAGCTACCAGGGCCGGCGGACCGGGGAGCTGTTTTTT. It yields the protein CASSYQGRRTGELFF.

This clone came up a few times. The chain couples TRBV2 to TRBJ1-5; D may be TRBD1 (6 bases). Germline values: CDR1 SNHLY, CDR2 FYNNEI. Trimming pared 4 bases from V and 1 base from J, leaving 14 bases between. The CDR3 runs 16 residues. CDR3 nucleotide sequence: TGTGCCAGCAGTGTCACAGGGCGAATGAGCAATCAGCCCCAGCATTTT. It specifies CASSVTGRMSNQPQHF.